This T cell receptor (beta chain) was identified during a study of control samples from healthy donors and cancer patients. Libraries were prepared by immunoSEQ multiplex PCR; TCRdb keeps only in-frame clonotypes and omits some of them. The sample lists 150,000 to 200,000 clones, 90% to 95% occurring once. V was trimmed by 3 bases and J by 8 bases, leaving 9 bases between them. Germline CDR1 is KGHDR and CDR2 is SFDVKD. The CDR3 has 12 residues. This clonotype was obtained from a man aged 18 to 29 in good health. The sequenced sample consisted of blood. The chain joins TRBV24-1 to TRBJ1-2; D is uncertain. This CDR3 is CATSDAGRGYTF. CDR3 DNA: TGTGCCACCAGTGATGCGGGAAGGGGCTACACCTTC.